The present TCR beta chain was sequenced within a study of long-term antiretroviral therapy in people with HIV. V was pared by 0 bases and J by 2 bases, with 9 bases between. The CDR3 covers 15 residues. CDR1 is MNHEY, CDR2 SVGAGI, per germline. Investigators performed immunoSEQ version v3.0 at survey level. It was roughly 40,000-50,000 T-cell genomes per sample that sequencing targeted. Here immunoSEQ multiplex PCR was the method, and the copy in TCRdb shows in-frame clones only, minus some. The sample consists of 30,000 to 40,000 clones, roughly 77% of them appearing once. To note about this clone: Different DNA sequences within this sample yield the same CDR3.

Researchers secured at least one pre-ART and at least two post-ART PBMC samples from each donor. The gene calls are TRBV6-5 and TRBJ2-3; tentatively, D is TRBD2 (7 bases). The clonotype originates from a man aged 18 to 29 with HIV. The specimen was unsorted PBMCs, collected 1.9 years after starting antiretroviral therapy. CDR3 in amino acids: CASSYSGGPTDTQYF. The CDR3, as DNA: TGTGCCAGCAGTTACTCGGGGGGGCCCACAGATACGCAGTATTTT.